Below, 16 T cell receptor beta chains from the same sample are listed, as sequenced in a study of CD8+ T cells in alopecia areata. Documented treatment: oral pan-JAK inhibitor, 5-10 mg twice daily. Extracted RNA was reverse transcribed, and the resulting cDNA served as sequencing template. Method: immunoSEQ multiplex PCR; TCRdb's copy keeps in-frame clones and lacks some. Among approximately 210,000 clones, 60% to 70% were seen once, and the ten largest hold approximately 3.5%. The input for sequencing was CD4+ T cells sorted from blood, taken at week 4, from a patient treated with tofacitinib. These receptors all come from a human donor with alopecia areata.

The chain is built from TRBV30 and TRBJ1-2; the match to TRBD1 covers 10 bases. The CDR3 sequence is 14 residues long. Trimming cost V 3 bases and J 3 bases; bases outside gene matches: 4. Germline V gene data show CDR1 as GTSNPN and CDR2 as SVGIG (reference sequence). CDR3 sequence (DNA): TGTGCCTGGAGGCCGACAGGGGGCCACTATGGCTACACCTTC. This sequence encodes CAWRPTGGHYGYTF.

This clone was recorded a few times. CDR3 protein: CASSIRVRSGRGPKNIQYF. CDR3 in DNA: TGTGCCAGTAGTATAAGAGTGAGGTCGGGCCGAGGTCCCAAAAACATTCAGTACTTC. The V gene is TRBV19, the J gene TRBJ2-4; D unclear. Trimming stripped 2 bases from V and 2 bases from J, with 22 bases between. CDR3 length: 19 amino acids. CDR1 LNHDA and CDR2 SQIVND come from the germline V gene (reference sequence).

This chain uses TRBV29-1 with TRBJ2-1; 8 nucleotides match TRBD1. Germline V gives CDR1 SQVTM, CDR2 ANQGSEA. Trimming at V came to 8 bases and at J to 1 base, leaving 13 bases not matched to a gene. The CDR3 runs to 16 residues. Written as DNA, the CDR3 is TGCAGCACCCCCACCCCGGGACAGGAGTCCTACAATGAGCAGTTCTTC. It codes for CSTPTPGQESYNEQFF.

This clone has a handful of counts. This rearrangement joins TRBV9 to TRBJ2-4, with 10 positions matching TRBD1. This CDR3 is 17 amino acids long. The germline V gene has CDR1 SGDLS and CDR2 YYNGEE. Trimming cost V 0 bases and J 6 bases; bases outside gene matches: 9. The CDR3 here is CASSVATDRTGGNIQYF. Here the CDR3 DNA reads TGTGCCAGCAGCGTAGCTACTGATCGGACAGGGGGAAACATTCAGTACTTC. Variable domain in full (rest from reference TRBV9 and TRBJ2-4): DSGVTQTPKHLITATGQRVTLRCSPRSGDLSVYWYQQSLDQGLQFLIQYYNGEERAKGNILERFSAQQFPDLHSELNLSSLELGDSALYFCASSVATDRTGGNIQYFGAGTRLSVL.

This rearrangement joins TRBV5-6 to TRBJ2-5; D might be TRBD1 (6 bases). Germline loops: CDR1 SGHDT, CDR2 YYEEEE. This CDR3 has 14 residues. The germline V and J ends were trimmed by 3 bases and 5 bases, with 14 bases remaining between them. The CDR3 loop is CASSSPTGWETQYF. CDR3 DNA sequence: TGTGCCAGCAGCTCCCCGACAGGATGGGAGACCCAGTACTTC.

The chain recombines TRBV7-2 with TRBJ1-2; D is perhaps TRBD1 (5 bases). From germline, CDR1 is SGHTA and CDR2 FQGNSA. Trimming stripped 2 bases from V and 2 bases from J, with 9 bases between. This CDR3 is 14 amino acids long. CDR3 coding DNA: TGTGCCAGCAGCTTAAACAGGAGAAACTATGGCTACACCTTC. Residues: CASSLNRRNYGYTF. The entire variable domain, with the rest obtained from reference TRBV7-2 and TRBJ1-2, is as follows: GAGVSQSPSNKVTEKGKDVELRCDPISGHTALYWYRQSLGQGLEFLIYFQGNSAPDKSGLPSDRFSAERTGGSVSTLTIQRTQQEDSAVYLCASSLNRRNYGYTFGSGTRLTVV.

The chain joins TRBV30 to TRBJ1-1, with D unclear. The CDR3 sequence is 15 residues long. Germline CDR1 and CDR2: GTSNPN and SVGIG (reference sequence). The V and J ends lost 0 bases and 1 base respectively, with 12 bases between them. CDR3 protein: CAWSVLAGSNTEAFF. Written as DNA, the CDR3 is TGTGCCTGGAGTGTACTGGCAGGTTCGAACACTGAAGCTTTCTTT.

This chain uses TRBV29-1 with TRBJ1-2, with TRBD1 matching 7 bases. J lost 5 bases, V lost 3 bases, and 15 bases had no gene match. This CDR3 is 16 amino acids long. From germline, CDR1 is SQVTM and CDR2 ANQGSEA. CDR3 residues: CSVDGGAGGNTYGYTF. DNA of the CDR3: TGCAGCGTTGACGGTGGGGCAGGGGGGAACACATATGGCTACACCTTC. The full variable domain, in which reference TRBV29-1 and TRBJ1-2 provide the parts outside the CDR3, is SAVISQKPSRDICQRGTSLTIQCQVDSQVTMMFWYRQQPGQSLTLIATANQGSEATYESGFVIDKFPISRPNLTFSTLTVSNMSPEDSSIYLCSVDGGAGGNTYGYTFGSGTRLTVV.

Note on this clone: Within the sample, other DNA sequences also encode this same CDR3. V is TRBV29-1 and J is TRBJ2-5; D is ambiguous. With 4 bases removed from V and 5 bases from J, the gap between germline ends came to 2 bases. From germline, CDR1 is SQVTM and CDR2 ANQGSEA. The CDR3 is made up of 9 amino acids. DNA for the CDR3: TGCAGCGTTGGTGAGACCCAGTACTTC. Residues: CSVGETQYF.

The rearrangement links TRBV9 to TRBJ2-5; no clear D. Germline loops: CDR1 SGDLS, CDR2 YYNGEE. Trimming took off 4 bases at V and 3 bases at J, with 10 bases between the two ends. This CDR3 contains 13 residues. For the CDR3, the DNA is TGTGCCAGCAGCCCCCACCTGGAAGAGACCCAGTACTTC. Translating gives CASSPHLEETQYF.

The chain is built from TRBV29-1 and TRBJ1-1; D remains ambiguous. Trimming stripped 4 bases from V and 0 bases from J, with 15 bases between. This CDR3 has 15 residues. Germline CDR1 reads SQVTM; CDR2 reads ANQGSEA. CDR3 region: CSVVGQLHMNTEAFF. The CDR3 DNA sequence: TGCAGCGTTGTTGGGCAGCTTCACATGAACACTGAAGCTTTCTTT.

This clone was seen only a few times. The chain couples TRBV6-4 to TRBJ1-1, with 9 bases that match TRBD1. V dropped 7 bases and J dropped 1; count of bases not matched to a gene: 4. Germline V gene lookup returns CDR1 MRHNA and CDR2 SNTAGT. This CDR3 has 14 residues. In DNA, the CDR3 is TGTGCCAGCAAAAAGGACAGGGGGAACACTGAAGCTTTCTTT. The encoded protein is CASKKDRGNTEAFF.

In its sample, this clone was seen a few times. The chain uses TRBV5-1 and TRBJ2-3; D is unclear. V lost 2 bases, J lost 1 base, and 8 bases lay in between. Germline V CDR1 and CDR2: SGHRS, YFSETQ. The CDR3 totals 14 residues. The CDR3 loop reads CASSFRQRTDTQYF. The CDR3 coding sequence is TGCGCCAGCAGCTTCAGACAACGCACAGATACGCAGTATTTT.

The chain links TRBV5-6 to TRBJ1-6; the D is unclear. V was clipped by 5 bases and J by 1 base, with 13 bases between them. Germline V gene data show CDR1 as SGHDT and CDR2 as YYEEEE. CDR3 length equals 16 residues. The CDR3 protein is CASRRVLESYNSPLHF. CDR3 nucleotide sequence: TGTGCCAGCAGGCGCGTCTTGGAGTCCTATAATTCACCCCTCCACTTT.

The V and J genes are TRBV7-9 and TRBJ1-4; TRBD1 might be the D (6 bases). CDR3 length equals 14 residues. The germline V and J ends were trimmed by 8 bases and 3 bases, with 13 bases remaining between them. Germline values: CDR1 SEHNR, CDR2 FQNEAQ (reference sequence). The CDR3 nucleotides read TGTGCCAGCTTCCAGGACAGTCCTAATGAAAAACTGTTTTTT. Its protein product is CASFQDSPNEKLFF.

The chain uses TRBV11-3 and TRBJ1-1; no firm D call. Germline CDR1 SGHNT, CDR2 YENEEA. The ends were cut back, 1 base at V and 1 base at J, with 7 bases in the middle. This CDR3 contains 14 residues. CDR3 protein: CASSLGAGNTEAFF. CDR3 DNA sequence: TGTGCCAGCAGCTTAGGGGCAGGGAACACTGAAGCTTTCTTT.